Following are 18 T cell receptor beta chains from one sample sequenced in a study of beta chain features in type 1 diabetes (dated by TCRdb to between 2018 and 2020). To prepare the library, the immunoSEQ multiplex PCR assay was applied. The entire isolated RNA was reverse transcribed using the High Capacity cDNA Reverse Transcription Kit, and thus expressed TCRB transcripts were sequenced. TCRdb retrieved this table from immuneACCESS and kept in-frame rearrangements only. Not all clones are present; in checked studies, unresolved V genes account for under half, and no reason is known for the remainder. This sample holds fewer than 45,000 clones; roughly 64% were observed only once. The top ten constitute approximately 2% of the sample. The material sequenced was Tregs from blood. Taken with the paper, the label for cell subset or site translates to: regulatory CD4+ T cells. These receptors all stem from a woman between 25 and 40 years old in good health.

The chain links TRBV19 to TRBJ1-5, with 8 bases fitting TRBD1. Germline CDR1 and CDR2: LNHDA and SQIVND (reference sequence). The CDR3 contains 16 residues. V was clipped by 2 bases and J by 1 base; unmatched bases: 4. The CDR3 loop is CASSIRTGKSNQPQHF. The CDR3 nucleotides are TGTGCCAGTAGTATACGGACAGGGAAAAGCAATCAGCCCCAGCATTTT.

The rearrangement uses TRBV7-8 and TRBJ2-7, with D maybe TRBD1 (5 bases). Trimming removed 5 bases from V and 4 bases from J, with 15 bases in between. Germline CDR1 reads SGHVS; CDR2 reads FQNEAQ. This CDR3 contains 14 residues. In nucleotides, the CDR3 is TGTGCCAGCAGCCCCCCGCCAGGGTCGTACGAGCAGTACTTC. Its protein product is CASSPPPGSYEQYF. The full variable domain, completed using reference TRBV7-8 and TRBJ2-7, is GAGVSQSPRYKVAKRGQDVALRCDPISGHVSLFWYQQALGQGPEFLTYFQNEAQLDKSGLPSDRFFAERPEGSVSTLKIQRTQQEDSAVYLCASSPPPGSYEQYFGPGTRLTVT.

The rearrangement joins TRBV9 to TRBJ1-1, with TRBD1 matching over 7 bases. This CDR3 region has 15 residues. Looked up from germline, CDR1 is SGDLS and CDR2 is YYNGEE. V lost 0 bases, J lost 0 bases, and 2 bases stayed unmatched. CDR3 region: CASSVGDRVNTEAFF. DNA for the CDR3: TGTGCCAGCAGCGTAGGCGACAGGGTGAACACTGAAGCTTTCTTT. The full variable domain, completed using reference TRBV9 and TRBJ1-1, is DSGVTQTPKHLITATGQRVTLRCSPRSGDLSVYWYQQSLDQGLQFLIQYYNGEERAKGNILERFSAQQFPDLHSELNLSSLELGDSALYFCASSVGDRVNTEAFFGQGTRLTVV.

The chain is built from TRBV6-5 and TRBJ1-5, with D hard to call. Germline CDR1 and CDR2: MNHEY and SVGAGI. This CDR3 comprises 14 residues. Trimming pared 2 bases from V and 7 bases from J, leaving 12 bases between. CDR3: CASSYGGPPQPQHF. The CDR3 nucleotides are TGTGCCAGCAGTTACGGAGGTCCGCCCCAGCCCCAGCATTTT.

This clone was found a few times. This chain joins TRBV7-2 and TRBJ2-1, with 9 bases fitting TRBD2. Looked up from germline, CDR1 is SGHTA and CDR2 is FQGNSA. CDR3 size: 16 residues. Trimming removed 4 bases from V and 7 bases from J; junction bases left unmatched: 11. This CDR3 is CASSSRLAVGWNEQFF. CDR3 coding DNA: TGTGCCAGCAGCTCCAGACTAGCGGTAGGGTGGAATGAGCAGTTCTTC.

The V call is TRBV11-2, the J call TRBJ2-1; tentatively, D is TRBD2 (6 bases). Deletions cut 1 base from V and 1 base from J, with 14 bases between. CDR3 length: 17 residues. Germline CDR1 and CDR2: SGHAT and FQNNGV. CDR3 region: CASSLAPGTPSYNEQFF. The CDR3 DNA reads as TGTGCCAGCAGCTTAGCCCCCGGGACTCCTTCCTACAATGAGCAGTTCTTC.

The genes are TRBV30 and TRBJ2-5; TRBD1 might be the D (6 bases). The end of the DNA is better explained by TRBJ2-7, so the J call may be wrong. This CDR3 is 13 amino acids long. Germline V gene lookup returns CDR1 GTSNPN and CDR2 SVGIG (reference sequence). CDR3 DNA: TGTGCCTGGACCCCACAGGGTACCTACGAGCAGTACTTC. Translated: CAWTPQGTYEQYF.

This clone has a single count. V and J are TRBV11-2 and TRBJ2-4; TRBD1 might be the D (6 bases). Trimming removed 2 bases from V and 5 bases from J, with 16 bases in between. Germline V lookup: CDR1 SGHAT, CDR2 FQNNGV. The CDR3 is made up of 16 amino acids. In DNA form, the CDR3 reads TGTGCCAGCAGCTTAAGTGGCAGGGGTGTCCAAAACATTCAGTACTTC. This translates into CASSLSGRGVQNIQYF.

This clone has just one count. This chain uses TRBV5-1 with TRBJ1-5; perhaps TRBD1 as D (6 bases). CDR3 length equals 15 residues. Deletions cut 4 bases from V and 2 bases from J, with 13 bases between. The germline CDR1 and CDR2 sequences are SGHRS and YFSETQ. DNA for the CDR3: TGCGCCAGCAGCCCCGGGGAGGGGGGCAATCAGCCCCAGCATTTT. Translation: CASSPGEGGNQPQHF.

The chain is built from TRBV18 and TRBJ1-3; TRBD1 is a possible D gene (5 bases). This CDR3 is 13 amino acids long. V gave up 3 bases and J gave up 2 bases, with 5 bases separating them. The germline V gene encodes CDR1 KGHSH and CDR2 LQKENI. The CDR3 loop reads CASSPTAGNTIYF. CDR3 DNA: TGTGCCAGCTCACCGACAGCTGGAAACACCATATATTTT.

This clone was counted a few times. The CDR3 region is CASSPGGKVYEQYF. Here the CDR3 DNA reads TGTGCCAGCAGCCCCGGAGGGAAAGTCTACGAGCAGTACTTC. The chain uses TRBV13 and TRBJ2-7, with D maybe TRBD2 (6 bases). Trimming removed 5 bases at V and 3 bases at J, with 14 bases between. The CDR3 sequence is 14 residues long. Germline lookup yields CDR1 PRHDT and CDR2 FYEKMQ (reference sequence).

V is TRBV10-3 and J is TRBJ1-5; maybe TRBD1 (5 bases). Trimming removed 4 bases at V and 4 bases at J, with 8 bases between. CDR3 length: 13 amino acids. Per the germline V gene, CDR1 is ENHRY and CDR2 is SYGVKD. The CDR3 loop reads CAISGQSNQPQHF. CDR3 coding DNA: TGTGCCATCAGTGGACAGAGTAATCAGCCCCAGCATTTT.

In DNA, the CDR3 is TGTGCCAGCAGTGATTGGGACAGGCGAGAGACCCAGTACTTC. It codes for CASSDWDRRETQYF. This chain links TRBV6-1 with TRBJ2-5, with 8 bases that match TRBD1. Per germline, CDR1 MNHNS and CDR2 SASEGT. The CDR3 sequence is 14 residues long. Trimming removed 3 bases from V and 4 bases from J; junction bases left unmatched: 4.

The rearrangement uses TRBV5-1 and TRBJ2-1; 8 nucleotides line up with TRBD2. CDR1 and CDR2 from the germline V gene are SGHRS and YFSETQ. The CDR3 contains 15 residues. The ends lost 5 bases at V and 1 base at J; junction bases unmatched: 5. The DNA of the CDR3 is TGCGCCAGCAGTTCGAGCGGGAGTTCCTACAATGAGCAGTTCTTC. Its protein is CASSSSGSSYNEQFF.

The chain has TRBV7-9 and TRBJ2-1; a weak D match, TRBD2 (5 bases). The length of the CDR3 is 15 residues. Trimming shortened V by 1 base and J by 2 bases, and 9 bases separated the two germline ends. Germline CDR1 and CDR2: SEHNR and FQNEAQ (reference sequence). The CDR3 DNA sequence: TGTGCCAGCAGCTTAGGAGGGAGCGCCTACAATGAGCAGTTCTTC. Amino acid sequence: CASSLGGSAYNEQFF.

The chain combines TRBV7-2 with TRBJ2-1; D not certain. The CDR3 is 15 amino acids. Trimming took 5 bases from V and 0 from J, leaving 11 bases between them. CDR1 and CDR2 (germline): SGHTA, FQGNSA. CDR3 bases: TGTGCCAGCAGCCCCATATTTAGCTCCTACAATGAGCAGTTCTTC. Its translation: CASSPIFSSYNEQFF.

In nucleotides, the CDR3 is TGCGCCAGCGGTATTCGACTGCCTGGGTCCTACGAGCAGTACTTC. Protein sequence: CASGIRLPGSYEQYF. The chain employs TRBV5-1 and TRBJ2-7; unclear D gene. Trimming pared 7 bases from V and 1 base from J, leaving 18 bases between. CDR3 length: 15 amino acids. Germline CDR1 SGHRS, CDR2 YFSETQ.

Relative to its sample, this clone is medium-sized. This chain connects TRBV4-3 to TRBJ2-7, with TRBD2 identical over 7 bases. CDR3 length: 18 amino acids. Germline V gene lookup returns CDR1 LGHNA and CDR2 YSLEER. The junction had 12 bases not matched to a gene; V was cut back by 0 bases and J by 1 base. CDR3 residues: CASSQDHLPSGLSYEQYF. The CDR3 nucleotides read TGCGCCAGCAGCCAAGATCATCTTCCTAGCGGTCTATCCTACGAGCAGTACTTC.